The 19 T cell receptor beta chains presented below share a single source sample, sequenced in a study of cytomegalovirus exposure and HLA in healthy donors. Primers for the PCR totalled 60 Vbeta and 13 Jbeta. Generated by immunoSEQ multiplex PCR, the TCRdb table keeps only in-frame clones and is missing some. The sample records 70,000 to 75,000 clones, about three quarters being singletons. Specimen: PBMCs. The source of these receptors is a middle-aged woman in good health and CMV-seropositive.

The DNA for the CDR3 is TGCGCCAGCAGCATACATCGGGAGTACGAGCAGTACTTC. This codes for CASSIHREYEQYF. This rearrangement joins TRBV5-1 to TRBJ2-7; perhaps TRBD2 as D (6 bases). V was clipped by 4 bases and J by 4 bases, with 12 bases between them. The CDR3 extends over 13 amino acids. Germline CDR1 is SGHRS and CDR2 is YFSETQ.

The genes are TRBV5-4 and TRBJ2-3; D is possibly TRBD1 (7 bases). Germline CDR1 is SGHNT and CDR2 is YYREEE (reference sequence). The CDR3 loop spans 15 amino acids. Trimming took off 0 bases at V and 5 bases at J, with 13 bases between the two ends. CDR3 amino acids: CASSLGRGRGDTQYF. The CDR3, as DNA: TGTGCCAGCAGCTTGGGGAGGGGGCGGGGAGATACGCAGTATTTT.

This clone showed up many times. The junction departs from the called germline gene at one end, perhaps through a read error. This sequence joins TRBV7-7 and TRBJ2-3; 7 bases match TRBD1. Germline V lookup: CDR1 SSHAT, CDR2 FNYEAQ (reference sequence). The CDR3 runs to 15 residues. The CDR3 DNA follows: TGTGCTAGCAGCCAACGACAGGGTTTAACAGATACGCAGTATTTT. Protein sequence: CASSQRQGLTDTQYF.

The V gene is TRBV2, the J gene TRBJ2-7, with 14 nucleotides matching TRBD2. J was trimmed by 4 bases and V by 5 bases; bases with no gene match: 7. CDR3 size: 16 residues. Germline V lookup: CDR1 SNHLY, CDR2 FYNNEI. CDR3 loop: CASSPRLAGGPYEQYF. CDR3 coding DNA: TGTGCCAGCAGTCCTCGACTAGCGGGGGGGCCTTACGAGCAGTACTTC.

The chain recombines TRBV27 with TRBJ2-3; D is uncertain. Germline V gene lookup returns CDR1 MNHEY and CDR2 SMNVEV (reference sequence). The CDR3 sequence is 15 residues long. The V end lost 4 bases, the J end lost 4 bases, and 15 bases lay between the germline ends. The CDR3 DNA sequence: TGTGCCAGCAGTTCCCTAAGTCTCCACGCAGATACGCAGTATTTT. Its protein product is CASSSLSLHADTQYF.

Only a few counts were recorded for this clone. The chain carries TRBV30 and TRBJ2-5, with a tentative D call TRBD2 (6 bases). Germline CDR1 and CDR2: GTSNPN and SVGIG (reference sequence). The length of the CDR3 is 13 residues. Trimming removed 3 bases at V and 5 bases at J, with 13 bases between. The chain's CDR3 is CAWSRRGRETQYF. For the CDR3, the DNA is TGTGCCTGGAGCCGGCGGGGCAGGGAGACCCAGTACTTC.

J is TRBJ2-5 and V is TRBV7-9; TRBD2 aligns across 8 bases. Germline lookup yields CDR1 SEHNR and CDR2 FQNEAQ (reference sequence). This CDR3 has 17 amino acids. V lost 3 bases to trimming and J lost 1 base; unmatched junction nucleotides: 10. CDR3 nucleotide sequence: TGTGCCAGCAGCTTGCCCGTGGGGCGGGGGGCCCAAGAGACCCAGTACTTC. Its protein is CASSLPVGRGAQETQYF.

J is TRBJ1-1 and V is TRBV2; 9 bases agree with TRBD1. The CDR3 runs 16 residues. In germline, CDR1 is SNHLY, CDR2 FYNNEI. The ends lost 2 bases at V and 6 bases at J; junction bases unmatched: 10. This chain's CDR3 is CASSEIRTGARPEAFF. DNA of the CDR3: TGTGCCAGCAGTGAAATACGGACAGGGGCCCGCCCTGAAGCTTTCTTT.

This sequence joins TRBV5-4 and TRBJ2-7; 8 nucleotides match TRBD2. Germline-derived CDR1 and CDR2 are SGHNT and YYREEE (reference sequence). The CDR3 covers 16 residues. V was pared by 4 bases and J by 3 bases, with 12 bases of the junction left unmatched. The DNA for the CDR3 is TGTGCCAGCAGCCCCGGACTAGCCCGTATAGGCTACGAGCAGTACTTC. This translates into CASSPGLARIGYEQYF.

This sequence joins TRBV13 and TRBJ1-6; perhaps TRBD1 as D (5 bases). Trimming took 2 bases from V and 0 from J, leaving 17 bases between them. This CDR3 has 19 residues. CDR1 is PRHDT and CDR2 is FYEKMQ in the germline V gene (reference sequence). The CDR3 reads CASSLFKGGGTSYNSPLHF. CDR3 coding DNA: TGTGCCAGCAGCTTATTTAAGGGAGGAGGGACCTCCTATAATTCACCCCTCCACTTT.

This rearrangement joins TRBV6-6 to TRBJ1-2; 7 positions agree with TRBD1. V was pared by 6 bases and J by 6 bases, with 13 bases of the junction left unmatched. The length of the CDR3 is 15 residues. Germline assignment: CDR1 MNHNY and CDR2 SVGAGI (reference sequence). CDR3 loop: CASRKQGPRGNGYTF. Written as DNA, the CDR3 is TGTGCCAGCAGAAAACAGGGGCCGCGAGGCAATGGCTACACCTTC.

V usage is TRBV19 and J usage is TRBJ1-4, with TRBD1 as a possible D gene (6 bases). The CDR3 sequence is 13 residues long. The germline V gene encodes CDR1 LNHDA and CDR2 SQIVND (reference sequence). The V end was cut by 8 bases, the J end by 4 bases, with 11 bases between. The CDR3 here is CASLGALNEKLFF. CDR3 bases: TGTGCCAGTCTGGGGGCCCTTAATGAAAAACTGTTTTTT.

CDR3 sequence: CASSEGLASTGELFF. Here the CDR3 DNA reads TGTGCCAGCAGTGAAGGGCTAGCGTCGACCGGGGAGCTGTTTTTT. This sequence joins TRBV6-1 and TRBJ2-2; D perhaps matches TRBD2 (6 bases). CDR3 length: 15 amino acids. Trimming cost V 1 base and J 5 bases, with 11 bases left between them. Germline V gene sequence: CDR1 MNHNS, CDR2 SASEGT.

Note on this clone: Relative to the germline gene, one junction end is altered; a read error may explain this. This chain uses TRBV7-9 with TRBJ1-5; D possibly corresponds to TRBD1 (5 bases). Germline assignment: CDR1 SEHNR and CDR2 FQNEAQ (reference sequence). This CDR3 spans 13 amino acids. CDR3 region: CASSRGGWEPQNF. As DNA, the CDR3 is TGTGCCAGCAGCCGCGGGGGTTGGGAGCCCCAGAATTTT.

This chain connects TRBV27 to TRBJ2-6, with 7 bases identical to TRBD2. The CDR3 consists of 19 residues. Germline values: CDR1 MNHEY, CDR2 SMNVEV (reference sequence). V trimming: 0 bases; J trimming: 0 bases; junction bases outside the gene matches: 8. In DNA form, the CDR3 reads TGTGCCAGCAGTTTATCGACAGCGGGGATAATCTCTGGGGCCAACGTCCTGACTTTC. Its translation: CASSLSTAGIISGANVLTF.

V usage is TRBV7-9 and J usage is TRBJ1-1; weak D call: TRBD1 (5 bases). V lost 4 bases, J lost 6 bases, and 9 bases lay in between. Looked up from germline, CDR1 is SEHNR and CDR2 is FQNEAQ (reference sequence). The CDR3 contains 12 residues. CDR3 coding DNA: TGTGCCAGCAGCTCCCGGGGGTCTGAAGCTTTCTTT. Translation: CASSSRGSEAFF.

V and J are TRBV29-1 and TRBJ2-5; no definite D call. This CDR3 region has 14 residues. The ends were cut back, 4 bases at V and 4 bases at J, with 16 bases in the middle. Per the germline V gene, CDR1 is SQVTM and CDR2 is ANQGSEA. CDR3 nucleotides: TGCAGCGTTGTCTCGGTGTTATTGATAGAGACCCAGTACTTC. This sequence encodes CSVVSVLLIETQYF.

The sample holds a few counts of this clone. The chain recombines TRBV6-4 with TRBJ2-3; 7 nucleotides line up with TRBD2. The ends lost 6 bases at V and 6 bases at J; junction bases unmatched: 6. Germline values: CDR1 MRHNA, CDR2 SNTAGT. The CDR3 covers 13 residues. The CDR3 reads CASSLDGGDTQYF. The DNA of the CDR3 is TGTGCCAGCAGCTTGGACGGGGGGGATACGCAGTATTTT.

V gene TRBV4-1 combines with J gene TRBJ1-5, with 7 bases identical to TRBD1. The CDR3 spans 14 residues. Germline trimming cut 5 bases from V and 4 bases from J; bases unmatched to any gene: 5. Germline loops: CDR1 MGHRA, CDR2 YSYEKL. CDR3 sequence (DNA): TGCGCCAGCAGCGGGACAGAGGGAAATCAGCCCCAGCATTTT. Protein: CASSGTEGNQPQHF.